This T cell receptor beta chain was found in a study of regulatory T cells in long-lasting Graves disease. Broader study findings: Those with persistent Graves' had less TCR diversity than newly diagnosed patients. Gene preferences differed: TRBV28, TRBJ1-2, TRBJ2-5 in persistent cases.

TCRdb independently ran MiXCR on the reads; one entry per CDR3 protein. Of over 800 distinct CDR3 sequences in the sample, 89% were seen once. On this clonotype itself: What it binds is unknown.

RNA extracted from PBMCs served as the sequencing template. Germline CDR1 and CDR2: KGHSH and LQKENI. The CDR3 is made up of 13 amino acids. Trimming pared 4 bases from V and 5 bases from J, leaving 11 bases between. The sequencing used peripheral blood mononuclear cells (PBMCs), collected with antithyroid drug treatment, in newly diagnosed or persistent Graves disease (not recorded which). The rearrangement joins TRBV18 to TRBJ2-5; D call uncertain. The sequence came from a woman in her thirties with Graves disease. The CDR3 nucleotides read TGTGCCAGCTCACAACCCTCCACGGAGACCCAGTACTTC. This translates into CASSQPSTETQYF.